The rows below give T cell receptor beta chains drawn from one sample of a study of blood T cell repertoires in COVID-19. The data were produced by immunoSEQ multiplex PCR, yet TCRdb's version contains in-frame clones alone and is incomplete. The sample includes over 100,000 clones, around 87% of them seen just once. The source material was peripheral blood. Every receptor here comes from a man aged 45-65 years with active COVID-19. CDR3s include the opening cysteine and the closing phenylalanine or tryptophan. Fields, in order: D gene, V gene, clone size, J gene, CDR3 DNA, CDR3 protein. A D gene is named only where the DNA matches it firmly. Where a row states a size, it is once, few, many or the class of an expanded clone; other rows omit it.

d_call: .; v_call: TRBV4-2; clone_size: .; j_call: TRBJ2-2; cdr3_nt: TGTGCCAGCAGCCCGGCGGGGAATTTGGTCGGGGAGCTGTTTTTT; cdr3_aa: CASSPAGNLVGELFF
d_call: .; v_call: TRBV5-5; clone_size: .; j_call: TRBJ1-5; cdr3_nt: TGTGCCAGCAGCTTGCGGGTGACGACAGCCAATCAGCCCCAGCATTTT; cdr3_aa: CASSLRVTTANQPQHF
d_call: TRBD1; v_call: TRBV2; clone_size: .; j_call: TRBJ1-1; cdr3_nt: TGTGCCAGCAGGGACTACAGGGGTGGCACTGAAGCTTTCTTT; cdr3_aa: CASRDYRGGTEAFF
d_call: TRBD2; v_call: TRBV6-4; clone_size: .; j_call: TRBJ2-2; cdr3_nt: TGTGCCAGCAGTGTCGGGGGGTTTGACACCGGGGAGCTGTTTTTT; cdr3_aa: CASSVGGFDTGELFF
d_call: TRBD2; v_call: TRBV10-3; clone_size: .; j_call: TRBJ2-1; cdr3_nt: TGTGCCATCAATCCCGGGACTAGCTATACTGAGCAGTTCTTC; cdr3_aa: CAINPGTSYTEQFF
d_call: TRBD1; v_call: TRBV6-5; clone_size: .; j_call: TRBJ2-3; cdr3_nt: TGTGCCAGCAGACCCGGGACAGGGAGAGATACGCAGTATTTT; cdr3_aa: CASRPGTGRDTQYF
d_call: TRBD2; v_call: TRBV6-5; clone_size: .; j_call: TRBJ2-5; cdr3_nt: TGTGCCAGCTTCAGCGGGGGGGCCGGGGAGACCCAGTACTTC; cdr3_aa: CASFSGGAGETQYF
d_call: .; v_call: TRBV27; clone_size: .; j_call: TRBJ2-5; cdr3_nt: TGTGCCAGCAGCCCCTTTAGTCAGGGAGGGACCCAGTACTTC; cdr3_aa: CASSPFSQGGTQYF
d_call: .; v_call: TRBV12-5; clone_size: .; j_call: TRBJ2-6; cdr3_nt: TGTGCTAGTGGTGTCGGGGGCTCTGGGGCCAACGTCCTGACTTTC; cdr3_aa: CASGVGGSGANVLTF
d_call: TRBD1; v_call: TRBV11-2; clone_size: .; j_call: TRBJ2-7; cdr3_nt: TGTGCCAGCAGCTTAGCGACAGGGTACTACGAGCAGTACTTC; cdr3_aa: CASSLATGYYEQYF
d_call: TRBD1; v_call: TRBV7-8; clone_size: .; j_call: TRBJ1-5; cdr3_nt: TGTGCCAGCAGCACCCCGGGACAGCCCCCAGCGTCCCAGCATTTT; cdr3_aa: CASSTPGQPPASQHF
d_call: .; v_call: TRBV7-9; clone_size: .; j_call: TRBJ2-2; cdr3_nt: TGTGCCAGCAGGACCCTCGCGGGGATCGGGGAGCTGTTTTTT; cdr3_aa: CASRTLAGIGELFF
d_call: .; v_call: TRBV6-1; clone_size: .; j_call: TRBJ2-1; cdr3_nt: TGTGCCAGCAGTGCGGAGAAGAGAAGGGGGAGACGCGATGAGCAGTTCTTC; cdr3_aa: CASSAEKRRGRRDEQFF
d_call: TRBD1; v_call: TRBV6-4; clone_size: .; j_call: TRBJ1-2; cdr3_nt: TGTGCCAGCAGTGAGACAGGGGAACGTTACACCTTC; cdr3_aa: CASSETGERYTF
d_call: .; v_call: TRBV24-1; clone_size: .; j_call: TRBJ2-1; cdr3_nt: TGTGCCACCAGTGATTTTGGTTTAGATGGTGAGCAGTTCTTC; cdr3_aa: CATSDFGLDGEQFF
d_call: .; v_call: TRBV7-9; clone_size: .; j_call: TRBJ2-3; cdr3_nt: TGTGCCAGCAGTATAGTGCCGGGCAGGGAATTTAGCACAGATACGCAGTATTTT; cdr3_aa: CASSIVPGREFSTDTQYF
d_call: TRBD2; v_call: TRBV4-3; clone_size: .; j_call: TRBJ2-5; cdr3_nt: TGCGCCAGCAGCCATACGGCGGGGGTGGGGGAGACCCAGTACTTC; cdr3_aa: CASSHTAGVGETQYF
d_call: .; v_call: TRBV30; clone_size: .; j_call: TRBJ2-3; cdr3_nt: TGTGCCTGGAGTATCGCAGATACGCAGTATTTT; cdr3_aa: CAWSIADTQYF
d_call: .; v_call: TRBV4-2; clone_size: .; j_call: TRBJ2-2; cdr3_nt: TGTGCCAGCAGCCTTCTCGGAGGCGGGGTCAGGGAGCTGTTTTTT; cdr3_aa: CASSLLGGGVRELFF
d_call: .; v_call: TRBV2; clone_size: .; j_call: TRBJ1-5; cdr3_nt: TGTGCCAGCAGTGAGAGCAGGGGAATGCATTTT; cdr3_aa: CASSESRGMHF
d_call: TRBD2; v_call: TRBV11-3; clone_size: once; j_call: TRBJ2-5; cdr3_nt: TGTGCCAGCAGCCACGGGGGGTCGGAAAAGACCCAGTACTTC; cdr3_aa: CASSHGGSEKTQYF
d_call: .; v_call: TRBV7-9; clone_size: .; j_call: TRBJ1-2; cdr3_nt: TGTGCCAGCAGCTTAGGGGAGGGACCTGGCTACACCTTC; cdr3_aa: CASSLGEGPGYTF
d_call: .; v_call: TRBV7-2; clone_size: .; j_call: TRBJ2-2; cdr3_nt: TGTGCCAGCAGCTTGCGCCGGGGGACCGGGGAGCTGTTTTTT; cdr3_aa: CASSLRRGTGELFF
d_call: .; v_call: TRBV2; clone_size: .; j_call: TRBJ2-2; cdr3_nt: TGTGCCAGCATGGGGAGTACGGAGCTGTTTTTT; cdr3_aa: CASMGSTELFF
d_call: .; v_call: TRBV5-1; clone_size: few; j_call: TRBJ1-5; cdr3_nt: TGCGCCAGCAGCTTGGGGGGCAGCGAGCCCCAGCATTTT; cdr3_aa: CASSLGGSEPQHF
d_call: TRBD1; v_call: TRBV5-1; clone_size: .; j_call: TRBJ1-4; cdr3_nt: TGCGCCAGCAGCCTACAGGGGGTTGGGGCTAATGAAAAACTGTTTTTT; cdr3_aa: CASSLQGVGANEKLFF
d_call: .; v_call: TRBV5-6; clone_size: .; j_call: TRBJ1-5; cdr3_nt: TGTGCCAGCAGCTGGGGGACTCAGGATCAGCCCCAGCATTTT; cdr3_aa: CASSWGTQDQPQHF
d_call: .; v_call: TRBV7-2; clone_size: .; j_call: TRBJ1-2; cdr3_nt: TGTGCCAGCGGGATCAGGACAGCTAATAACTATGGCTACACCTTC; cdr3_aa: CASGIRTANNYGYTF
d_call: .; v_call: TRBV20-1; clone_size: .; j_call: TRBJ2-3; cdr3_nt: TGCAGTGCTAGAGATCGTCTAGAAGCGCATTTT; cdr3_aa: CSARDRLEAHF
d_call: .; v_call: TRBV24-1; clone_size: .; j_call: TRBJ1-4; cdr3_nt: TGTGCCACCAGTGACTACAGGGCTCCAGGGTGTCGTTATGAAAAACTGTTTTTT; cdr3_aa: CATSDYRAPGCRYEKLFF
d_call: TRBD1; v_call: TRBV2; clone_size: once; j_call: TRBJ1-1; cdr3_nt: TGTGCCAGCAGTGAATTCAGGGGGTCAGGAACTGAAGCTTTCTTT; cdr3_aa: CASSEFRGSGTEAFF
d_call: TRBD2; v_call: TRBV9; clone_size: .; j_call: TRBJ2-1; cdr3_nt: TGTGCCAGCAGCCCCCGATTAGGACTAGCGGCCCCCAGCACCTACAATGAGCAGTTCTTC; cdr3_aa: CASSPRLGLAAPSTYNEQFF
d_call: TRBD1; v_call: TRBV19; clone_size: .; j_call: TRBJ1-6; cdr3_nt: TGTGCCAGTGTACAGGGGGCAGGCAATTCACCCCTCCACTTT; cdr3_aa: CASVQGAGNSPLHF
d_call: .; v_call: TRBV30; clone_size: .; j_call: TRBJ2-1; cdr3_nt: TGTGCCTGTCGGGGAATGAATGAGCAGTTCTTC; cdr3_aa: CACRGMNEQFF
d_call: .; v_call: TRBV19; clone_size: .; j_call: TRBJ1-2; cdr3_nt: TGTGCCAGTAGTCCGGCGGCCAGCTTATATGGCTACACCTTC; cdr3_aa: CASSPAASLYGYTF
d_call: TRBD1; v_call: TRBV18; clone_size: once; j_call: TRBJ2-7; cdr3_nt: TGTGCCAGCTCACCAGACAGGGACGAGCAGTACTTC; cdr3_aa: CASSPDRDEQYF
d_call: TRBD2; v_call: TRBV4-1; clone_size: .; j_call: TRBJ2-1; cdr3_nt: TGCGCCAGCAGCCACCAGACTAGCGGGGGGCCCAATGGGAATGAGCAGTTCTTC; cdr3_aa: CASSHQTSGGPNGNEQFF
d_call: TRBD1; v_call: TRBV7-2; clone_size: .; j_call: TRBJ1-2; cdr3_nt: TGTGCCAGCAGCCCACAGGGGAGGCAGAACTATGGCTACACCTTC; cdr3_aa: CASSPQGRQNYGYTF
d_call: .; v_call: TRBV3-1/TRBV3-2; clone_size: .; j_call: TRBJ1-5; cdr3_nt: TGTGCCAGCAGCCAAAGATTGGGCGGGGGTTTAGAGCCCCAGCATTTT; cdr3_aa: CASSQRLGGGLEPQHF
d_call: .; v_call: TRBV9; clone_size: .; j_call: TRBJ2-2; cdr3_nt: TGTGCCAGCAGCGTACAGGGCTCGAACACCGGGGAGCTGTTTTTT; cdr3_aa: CASSVQGSNTGELFF
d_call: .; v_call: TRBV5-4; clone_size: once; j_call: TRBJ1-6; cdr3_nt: TGTGCCAGCAGCATGACAGTCGCACAGAATTCACCCCTCCACTTT; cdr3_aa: CASSMTVAQNSPLHF
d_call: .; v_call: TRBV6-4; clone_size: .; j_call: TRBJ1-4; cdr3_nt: TGTGCCAGCAGTGACTCGTTTGGAGGGTCTAATGAAAAACTGTTTTTT; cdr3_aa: CASSDSFGGSNEKLFF
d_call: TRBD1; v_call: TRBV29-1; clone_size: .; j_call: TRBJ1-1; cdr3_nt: TGCAGCGCCGGACAGGGTCGGGGCACTGAAGCTTTCTTT; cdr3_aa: CSAGQGRGTEAFF